This T cell receptor beta chain was sequenced for a study of T cell responses to AZD1222 COVID-19 vaccine. The study's findings and limits: The study identified only 6 or 7 AZD1222 recipients as seropositive at baseline.

Of note for this clone: Its cognate antigen is unknown.

Clones were read by immunoSEQ multiplex PCR, and TCRdb kept only the in-frame ones, dropping some. The sample shows some 99,000 clones, nearly 90% of them seen only once. The V and J ends lost 0 bases and 6 bases, in that order; junction bases with no gene match: 6. The CDR3 length is 15 residues. Germline CDR1 reads SGHNT; CDR2 reads YYREEE (reference sequence). The chain carries TRBV5-4 and TRBJ2-1, with 7 bases that match TRBD2. The receptor's source is an adult in good health. Here the sequenced sample was peripheral blood, taken on day 0 of AZD1222 vaccination. The CDR3 here is CASSLAVGGPNEQFF. DNA of the CDR3: TGTGCCAGCAGCTTGGCTGTGGGAGGGCCCAATGAGCAGTTCTTC.